This T cell receptor beta chain was profiled in a study of blood T cell repertoires in COVID-19. Study-level information: PBMCs, B-cell-depleted T cells, or T cells provided the cDNA or gDNA that made up the material.

The method was immunoSEQ multiplex PCR; TCRdb's version includes in-frame clones alone and lacks a portion of them. Of about 360,000 clones detected, more than 85% appear once; the ten largest clones hold over 2.5%. Germline-derived CDR1 and CDR2 are LGHDT and YNNKEL (reference sequence). This CDR3 comprises 14 residues. Between the trimmed V and J ends, which lost 1 base and 1 base, there was a span of 7 bases. The receptor's source is a human donor in a cohort sampled during active COVID-19. The sample was peripheral blood. The chain combines TRBV3-1 (or the pseudogene TRBV3-2) with TRBJ1-1; D is unclear. For the CDR3, the DNA is TGTGCCAGCAGCCAAGTCCCAGAGAACACTGAAGCTTTCTTT. Protein: CASSQVPENTEAFF.